This TCR beta chain appears in the sequencing data of a study of Ad26.COV2.S vaccination and SARS-CoV-2 variants. The overall study: Dosing was one shot or two shots 56 days apart. Overall study results and limits: Vaccine recipients surpassed placebo recipients in spike-specific TCR breadth. It was found that vaccine and placebo recipients had similar non-spike TCR breadth.

This CDR3 spans 18 amino acids. Germline V gene data show CDR1 as KGHSH and CDR2 as LQKENI. Unmatched junction bases numbered 14, after V lost 6 bases and J lost 1 base. Profiling relied on immunoSEQ multiplex PCR, and the TCRdb table lists in-frame clones only, not all of them. Seen here are about 370,000 clones, around 89% observed once, and the top ten hold approximately 1.9%. Treatment given: 19 received Ad26.COV2.S at low or high dose, single or two shots; a few received placebo; per-sample allocation not given. The investigators took samples on day 63 after the first vaccine or placebo injection. Cohort 1b enrolled adults aged 18-55 years in Boston. Worth noting for this clone: Its antigen is not known.

The J gene is TRBJ1-1, the V gene TRBV18; 10 bases map to TRBD1. The material sequenced was peripheral blood, taken in a trial of Ad26.COV2.S vaccine versus placebo. The sequence was collected from a person aged 18-65 years who received the Ad26.COV2.S COVID-19 vaccine or a placebo. In DNA form, the CDR3 reads TGTGCCAGCTCTCCGATCTCCGGGACAGGGGTAACGAACACTGAAGCTTTCTTT. Protein sequence: CASSPISGTGVTNTEAFF.